Presented here are 14 T cell receptor beta chains from one specimen sequenced in a study of cytomegalovirus exposure and HLA in healthy donors. PCR was performed using 60 Vbeta and 13 Jbeta primers. Sequencing was performed with immunoSEQ multiplex PCR; in TCRdb, only in-frame clones are kept and a portion is missing. The sample consists of 90,000 to 100,000 clones, about 75% of them appearing once. The specimen sequenced was PBMCs. These receptors originate from a woman aged 40 to 49 in good health and CMV-seronegative.

V and J are TRBV6-1 and TRBJ2-3; 7 positions agree with TRBD2. Germline CDR1 MNHNS, CDR2 SASEGT. The V and J ends lost 4 bases and 2 bases, in that order; junction bases with no gene match: 6. The CDR3 is made up of 15 amino acids. The CDR3 loop is CASSAWGGATDTQYF. As DNA, the CDR3 is TGTGCCAGCAGTGCCTGGGGGGGAGCCACAGATACGCAGTATTTT.

V gene TRBV7-6 combines with J gene TRBJ2-1, with D unclear. V lost 5 bases and J lost 10, with 12 bases in between. Germline assignment: CDR1 SGHVS and CDR2 FNYEAQ. The CDR3 is made up of 12 amino acids. Written as DNA, the CDR3 is TGTGCCAGCAGCCATAGTAGTACCGAGCAGTTCTTC. Its protein product is CASSHSSTEQFF.

V gene TRBV13 combines with J gene TRBJ2-5, with D tentatively TRBD1 (5 bases). V was trimmed by 4 bases and J by 5 bases, leaving 8 bases between them. This CDR3 spans 12 amino acids. CDR1 PRHDT and CDR2 FYEKMQ come from the germline V gene (reference sequence). The CDR3 region has the DNA TGTGCCAGCAGCTCAGGGCGCGAGACCCAGTACTTC. It is translated as CASSSGRETQYF.

A few counts support this clone. The chain employs TRBV11-2 and TRBJ1-5; tentatively, D is TRBD1 (6 bases). The CDR3 has 15 amino acids. Trimming removed 1 base from V and 6 bases from J, with 13 bases in between. The germline CDR1 and CDR2 sequences are SGHAT and FQNNGV. The CDR3: CASSLGPEGGQPQHF. The CDR3 coding sequence is TGTGCCAGCAGCTTAGGACCCGAAGGGGGTCAGCCCCAGCATTTT.

This clone was picked up a small number of times. The V gene is TRBV4-1, the J gene TRBJ2-7; possibly TRBD2 for D (5 bases). Trimming shortened V by 1 base and J by 2 bases, and 12 bases separated the two germline ends. Germline lookup yields CDR1 MGHRA and CDR2 YSYEKL. The CDR3 is 15 residues long. In DNA form, the CDR3 reads TGCGCCAGCAGCCAAGGTCTTGGGAGTACCTACGAGCAGTACTTC. It encodes CASSQGLGSTYEQYF.

V is TRBV7-3 and J is TRBJ1-1; 7 nucleotides line up with TRBD1. Germline assignment: CDR1 SGHTA and CDR2 FQGTGA. With V trimmed by 5 bases and J by 2 bases, 8 bases remained unmatched. The CDR3 is made up of 15 amino acids. Here the CDR3 reads CASSAAGGENTEAFF. CDR3 bases: TGTGCCAGCAGCGCAGCAGGGGGAGAAAACACTGAAGCTTTCTTT.

The V and J genes are TRBV7-2 and TRBJ2-3; D may be TRBD2 (6 bases). Germline CDR1 SGHTA, CDR2 FQGNSA. There are 16 residues in the CDR3. V gave up 3 bases and J gave up 2 bases, with 15 bases separating them. Here the CDR3 DNA reads TGTGCCAGCAGCTTCCCGGGACTGTCATACACAGATACGCAGTATTTT. The encoded protein is CASSFPGLSYTDTQYF.

This clone was seen a few times. This chain links TRBV11-2 with TRBJ2-7; 7 bases are shared with TRBD1. Per the germline V gene, CDR1 is SGHAT and CDR2 is FQNNGV. V was pared by 5 bases and J by 1 base, with 8 bases of the junction left unmatched. The CDR3 extends over 15 amino acids. The CDR3 coding sequence is TGTGCCAGCAGCGCCCGTGGGACAGCGTCCTACGAGCAGTACTTC. This encodes CASSARGTASYEQYF.

This sequence joins TRBV7-9 and TRBJ2-3; TRBD1 matches at 7 bases. The CDR3 is 17 residues long. Losses at the gene ends were 4 bases for V and 2 bases for J; bases not matched to a gene: 12. Looked up from germline, CDR1 is SEHNR and CDR2 is FQNEAQ (reference sequence). CDR3 residues: CASSSPLNRGTTDTQYF. In DNA form, the CDR3 reads TGTGCCAGCAGCTCACCGCTCAACAGGGGAACCACAGATACGCAGTATTTT.

The rearrangement uses TRBV4-2 and TRBJ2-5; 7 bases agree with TRBD2. CDR3 length equals 15 residues. Per germline, CDR1 LGHNA and CDR2 YNFKEQ. V trimming: 0 bases; J trimming: 3 bases; junction bases outside the gene matches: 4. CDR3 nucleotide sequence: TGTGCCAGCAGCCAAGATCTTACTAGCGAAGAGACCCAGTACTTC. It translates to CASSQDLTSEETQYF.

The chain combines TRBV2 with TRBJ2-2, with unresolved D. There are 13 residues in the CDR3. Trimming stripped 7 bases from V and 0 bases from J, with 6 bases between. Per germline, CDR1 SNHLY and CDR2 FYNNEI. CDR3 loop: CASTGSNTGELFF. DNA of the CDR3: TGTGCCAGCACCGGGTCGAACACCGGGGAGCTGTTTTTT.

The chain recombines TRBV18 with TRBJ1-1, with 9 nucleotides matching TRBD1. Germline V lookup: CDR1 KGHSH, CDR2 LQKENI. CDR3 length equals 14 residues. The V gene end was trimmed by 10 bases and the J gene end by 3 bases; junction bases not matched to a gene: 9. The CDR3 spells CANPPGQGDTEAFF. In DNA form, the CDR3 reads TGTGCCAACCCGCCGGGACAGGGAGACACTGAAGCTTTCTTT. Drawing the rest from reference TRBV18 and TRBJ1-1, the complete variable domain is NAGVMQNPRHLVRRRGQEARLRCSPMKGHSHVYWYRQLPEEGLKFMVYLQKENIIDESGMPKERFSAEFPKEGPSILRIQQVVRGDSAAYFCANPPGQGDTEAFFGQGTRLTVV.

The J gene is TRBJ1-6, the V gene TRBV6-1; D perhaps matches TRBD1 (5 bases). Between the trimmed V and J ends, which lost 4 bases and 5 bases, there was a span of 18 bases. This CDR3 region has 17 residues. Germline assignment: CDR1 MNHNS and CDR2 SASEGT. DNA of the CDR3: TGTGCCAGCAGTGTCGTTAGACAGCTCTTACATAATTCACCCCTCCACTTT. It translates to CASSVVRQLLHNSPLHF.

The chain couples TRBV4-2 to TRBJ2-6; D is unclear. The V and J ends lost 1 base and 0 bases respectively, with 16 bases between them. This CDR3 contains 19 residues. Germline-derived CDR1 and CDR2 are LGHNA and YNFKEQ. The CDR3 loop is CASSQVIGLSGSGANVLTF. For the CDR3, the DNA is TGTGCCAGCAGCCAAGTTATTGGCCTTTCAGGCTCTGGGGCCAACGTCCTGACTTTC.